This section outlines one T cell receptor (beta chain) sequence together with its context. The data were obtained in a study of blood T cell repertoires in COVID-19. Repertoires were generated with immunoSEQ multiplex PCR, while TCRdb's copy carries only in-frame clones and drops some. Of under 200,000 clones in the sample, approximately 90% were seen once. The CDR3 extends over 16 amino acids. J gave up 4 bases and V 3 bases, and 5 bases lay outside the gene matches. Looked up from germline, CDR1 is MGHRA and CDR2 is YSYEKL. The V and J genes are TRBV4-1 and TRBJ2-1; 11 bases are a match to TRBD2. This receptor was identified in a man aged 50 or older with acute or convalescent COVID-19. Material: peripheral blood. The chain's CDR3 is CASSHLAGGGYNEQFF. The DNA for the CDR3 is TGCGCCAGCAGCCATTTAGCGGGAGGGGGGTACAATGAGCAGTTCTTC.